These 23 T cell receptor beta chains were all obtained from the same sample, sequenced in a study of blood T cell repertoires in COVID-19. Here immunoSEQ multiplex PCR was the method, and the copy in TCRdb shows in-frame clones only, minus some. This table holds 200,000 to 250,000 clones, roughly 81% found once. The sequenced material came from peripheral blood. The receptors were sampled from a man aged 50 to 59 who had recovered from COVID-19.

The chain is built from TRBV5-1 and TRBJ2-5, with TRBD2 matching 8 bases. Germline lookup yields CDR1 SGHRS and CDR2 YFSETQ. V shed 4 bases and J 2 bases; nucleotides not matched to a gene: 7. The CDR3 consists of 15 residues. CDR3 coding DNA: TGCGCCAGCAGCGGCGGGAGGTCGGGGCAAGAGACCCAGTACTTC. Residues: CASSGGRSGQETQYF.

The J gene is TRBJ2-5, the V gene TRBV3-1 (or the pseudogene TRBV3-2), with TRBD2 identical over 8 bases. J was trimmed by 4 bases and V by 1 base; bases with no gene match: 8. CDR3 length: 16 residues. Looked up from germline, CDR1 is LGHDT and CDR2 is YNNKEL (reference sequence). CDR3 bases: TGTGCCAGCAGCCAAGCGGGGCGGGAGGACACAGAGACCCAGTACTTC. It encodes CASSQAGREDTETQYF.

This chain links TRBV10-1 with TRBJ2-1; possible D gene TRBD2, 5 bases. From germline, CDR1 is WNHNN and CDR2 SYGVQD (reference sequence). The V end lost 1 base, the J end lost 5 bases, and 15 bases lay between the germline ends. The CDR3 contains 16 residues. CDR3 nucleotides: TGCGCCAGCAGTGAGTTCGGTCCAGCGGAAGACAATGAGCAGTTCTTC. It yields the protein CASSEFGPAEDNEQFF.

V usage is TRBV18 and J usage is TRBJ2-2, with D perhaps TRBD2 (6 bases). Looked up from germline, CDR1 is KGHSH and CDR2 is LQKENI. Trimming shortened V by 0 bases and J by 4 bases, and 6 bases separated the two germline ends. The CDR3 has 14 residues. In DNA, the CDR3 is TGTGCCAGCTCACCACCGGGAGGCACCGGGGAGCTGTTTTTT. It encodes CASSPPGGTGELFF.

The J gene is TRBJ2-5, the V gene TRBV7-9; 7 positions agree with TRBD2. Per the germline V gene, CDR1 is SEHNR and CDR2 is FQNEAQ (reference sequence). The CDR3 totals 14 residues. The V and J ends lost 2 bases and 9 bases, in that order; junction bases with no gene match: 9. CDR3 in DNA: TGTGCCAGCAGCTTAAGCTGGGGAGGGGAGGCCCAGTACTTC. Its translation is CASSLSWGGEAQYF. The full variable domain, with the rest looked up from reference TRBV7-9 and TRBJ2-5, is DTGVSQNPRHKITKRGQNVTFRCDPISEHNRLYWYRQTLGQGPEFLTYFQNEAQLEKSRLLSDRFSAERPKGSFSTLEIQRTEQGDSAMYLCASSLSWGGEAQYFGPGTRLLVL.

The genes are TRBV10-3 and TRBJ2-3; 11 nucleotides align to TRBD2. Germline values: CDR1 ENHRY, CDR2 SYGVKD. This CDR3 has 17 amino acids. After removal of 5 bases from V and 0 bases from J, the junction contained 7 bases not matched to a gene. CDR3 in amino acids: CAISSPGLAESTDTQYF. The CDR3 nucleotides read TGTGCCATCAGTTCCCCGGGACTAGCGGAAAGCACAGATACGCAGTATTTT.

The V and J genes are TRBV2 and TRBJ1-1; D is undetermined. This CDR3 has 13 amino acids. Trimming took off 6 bases at V and 10 bases at J, with 18 bases between the two ends. Germline assignment: CDR1 SNHLY and CDR2 FYNNEI. CDR3 loop: CASSLVMVRGAFF. CDR3 sequence (DNA): TGTGCCAGCAGCCTCGTAATGGTGCGGGGAGCTTTCTTT.

V is TRBV6-5 and J is TRBJ2-7; D might be TRBD1 (6 bases). The CDR3 extends over 16 amino acids. Germline V gives CDR1 MNHEY, CDR2 SVGAGI. The V gene lost 0 bases and the J gene lost 0 bases, with 12 bases spanning the gap. CDR3 DNA sequence: TGTGCCAGCAGTTACTCTGCAGGGGTCCTCTCCTACGAGCAGTACTTC. This sequence encodes CASSYSAGVLSYEQYF.

This chain uses TRBV10-1 with TRBJ2-1; tentatively, D is TRBD1 (6 bases). Germline CDR1 WNHNN, CDR2 SYGVQD (reference sequence). V was trimmed by 3 bases and J by 4 bases, leaving 7 bases between them. CDR3 length equals 13 residues. CDR3 DNA: TGCGCCAGCAGTGAAGACAGGTACAATGAGCAGTTCTTC. It specifies CASSEDRYNEQFF.

As for this clone: This specimen includes other DNA sequences encoding the same CDR3. This rearrangement joins TRBV19 to TRBJ2-3; D is unresolved. CDR1 LNHDA and CDR2 SQIVND come from the germline V gene (reference sequence). The CDR3 covers 14 residues. V was pared by 2 bases and J by 0 bases, with 6 bases between. Here the CDR3 DNA reads TGTGCCAGTAGTATATCCGGGAGCACAGATACGCAGTATTTT. Its protein product is CASSISGSTDTQYF.

The gene calls are TRBV6-2 or TRBV6-3 and TRBJ2-2; D gene uncertain. The CDR3 totals 14 residues. Trimming removed 6 bases from V and 1 base from J, with 9 bases in between. Germline CDR1 reads MNHEY; CDR2 reads SVGEGT. The CDR3 nucleotides read TGTGCCAGCAGACCTACGAGGAACACCGGGGAGCTGTTTTTT. Encoded protein: CASRPTRNTGELFF.

The rearrangement uses TRBV19 and TRBJ1-5, with 8 bases matching TRBD1. Germline values: CDR1 LNHDA, CDR2 SQIVND (reference sequence). After removal of 6 bases from V and 6 bases from J, the junction contained 7 bases not matched to a gene. The CDR3 consists of 14 residues. The CDR3: CASSRDRGFQPQHF. CDR3 coding DNA: TGTGCCAGTAGCCGAGACAGGGGCTTTCAGCCCCAGCATTTT.

This chain links TRBV5-1 with TRBJ2-3; D is perhaps TRBD2 (6 bases). The length of the CDR3 is 11 residues. Germline-derived CDR1 and CDR2 are SGHRS and YFSETQ. V was shortened by 4 bases and J by 6 bases, with 6 bases between the two germline ends. The CDR3 here is CASSGGDTQYF. The CDR3, as DNA: TGCGCCAGCAGCGGGGGGGATACGCAGTATTTT.

This rearrangement joins TRBV6-5 to TRBJ1-5; 9 positions match TRBD1. The CDR3 loop spans 15 amino acids. The ends lost 7 bases at V and 2 bases at J; junction bases unmatched: 6. Germline CDR1 is MNHEY and CDR2 is SVGAGI. The CDR3 reads CASKTTGGRNQPQHF. The CDR3 coding sequence is TGTGCCAGCAAAACTACAGGGGGCCGCAATCAGCCCCAGCATTTT.

This rearrangement joins TRBV28 to TRBJ1-1, with 8 bases lining up with TRBD1. CDR3 length: 14 amino acids. The junction had 6 bases not matched to a gene; V was cut back by 9 bases and J by 0 bases. CDR1 and CDR2 from the germline V gene are MDHEN and SYDVKM. CDR3 sequence: CASLSGQVNTEAFF. CDR3 DNA: TGTGCCAGTTTATCGGGACAGGTGAACACTGAAGCTTTCTTT. Using reference TRBV28 and TRBJ1-1 for the parts outside the CDR3, the full variable domain is DVKVTQSSRYLVKRTGEKVFLECVQDMDHENMFWYRQDPGLGLRLIYFSYDVKMKEKGDIPEGYSVSREKKERFSLILESASTNQTSMYLCASLSGQVNTEAFFGQGTRLTVV.

The V and J genes are TRBV19 and TRBJ1-4; a possible D gene is TRBD1 (5 bases). Germline CDR1 reads LNHDA; CDR2 reads SQIVND (reference sequence). The CDR3 length is 14 residues. Trimming cost V 8 bases and J 7 bases, with 17 bases left between them. The CDR3 here is CASAQGAALEKLFF. The CDR3 DNA reads TGTGCCAGTGCCCAAGGGGCAGCTCTTGAAAAACTGTTTTTT.

The rearrangement uses TRBV19 and TRBJ2-2, with D uncertain. Germline-derived CDR1 and CDR2 are LNHDA and SQIVND (reference sequence). This CDR3 is 13 amino acids long. Deletions cut 3 bases from V and 6 bases from J, with 8 bases between. As DNA, the CDR3 is TGTGCCAGTAGTATCTCGGGTGCCGGGGAGCTGTTTTTT. Its protein product is CASSISGAGELFF.

The J gene is TRBJ1-2, the V gene TRBV6-5; TRBD1 matches at 9 bases. The germline gives CDR1 MNHEY, CDR2 SVGAGI. The V gene end was trimmed by 6 bases and the J gene end by 3 bases; junction bases not matched to a gene: 2. This CDR3 comprises 13 residues. CDR3 coding DNA: TGTGCCAGCAGGTGGACAGGGGACTATGGCTACACCTTC. Its translation: CASRWTGDYGYTF.

The chain joins TRBV2 to TRBJ2-1; a possible D gene is TRBD1 (6 bases). Trimming pared 6 bases from V and 4 bases from J, leaving 16 bases between. CDR1 and CDR2 (germline): SNHLY, FYNNEI. This CDR3 is built from 15 residues. CDR3 bases: TGTGCCAGCAGAGTACAGGGAGTCAGGTACAATGAGCAGTTCTTC. Translating gives CASRVQGVRYNEQFF.

The V call is TRBV18, the J call TRBJ1-1, with a weak D call TRBD1 (5 bases). Germline V gives CDR1 KGHSH, CDR2 LQKENI. Deletions cut 4 bases from V and 7 bases from J, with 13 bases between. The CDR3 totals 13 residues. CDR3 region: CASSRADSYEAFF. The CDR3 DNA is TGTGCCAGCTCACGGGCAGACAGCTATGAAGCTTTCTTT.

The chain is built from TRBV15 and TRBJ2-7; a weak D match, TRBD2 (6 bases). Deletions cut 1 base from V and 0 bases from J, with 13 bases between. Germline V CDR1 and CDR2: LNHNV, YYDKDF (reference sequence). This CDR3 comprises 16 residues. The CDR3 DNA reads TGTGCCACCAGCAGAGTTGGAGGGATGAGCTCCTACGAGCAGTACTTC. This encodes CATSRVGGMSSYEQYF.

A single count supports this clone. CDR3 sequence: CASTITGTARGYTF. DNA of the CDR3: TGTGCCAGCACTATAACCGGGACAGCTCGTGGCTACACCTTC. This sequence joins TRBV2 and TRBJ1-2; 7 bases are shared with TRBD1. The CDR3 runs 14 residues. The junction had 12 bases not matched to a gene; V was cut back by 7 bases and J by 7 bases. Germline V CDR1 and CDR2: SNHLY, FYNNEI.

The CDR3, as DNA: TGCAGTGCTAGTGCGCGGGGTACCTACAATGAGCAGTTCTTC. This codes for CSASARGTYNEQFF. The chain uses TRBV20-1 and TRBJ2-1; a weak D match, TRBD2 (6 bases). This CDR3 is 14 amino acids long. V was trimmed by 3 bases and J by 2 bases, leaving 11 bases between them. CDR1 and CDR2 from the germline V gene are DFQATT and SNEGSKA (reference sequence).